Listed here are 24 T cell receptor beta chains from one sample, sequenced in a study of blood T cell repertoires in COVID-19. The protocol was immunoSEQ multiplex PCR, while the TCRdb copy is restricted to in-frame clones and leaves out a portion. Among more than 60,000 clones listed, roughly 85% were seen once. The sequencing input was peripheral blood. These receptors were collected from a human donor in a cohort sampled during active COVID-19.

The chain recombines TRBV7-3 with TRBJ2-5; the match to TRBD1 covers 8 bases. From germline, CDR1 is SGHTA and CDR2 FQGTGA. The CDR3 length is 15 residues. V lost 0 bases, J lost 5 bases, and 5 bases stayed unmatched. The CDR3 bases are TGTGCCAGCAGCTTAACCGGACAGGGAGCGGAGACCCAGTACTTC. Encoded protein: CASSLTGQGAETQYF.

The chain carries TRBV4-3 and TRBJ2-7, with 9 bases matching TRBD1. This CDR3 spans 14 amino acids. Germline V gene data show CDR1 as LGHNA and CDR2 as YSLEER. The V segment lost 0 bases and the J segment 6 bases; nucleotides outside the gene matches: 3. CDR3 protein: CASSQEDRGGEQYF. CDR3 sequence (DNA): TGCGCCAGCAGCCAAGAGGACAGGGGTGGCGAGCAGTACTTC.

Here the CDR3 DNA reads TGTGCCATCAGACGGTCCATGAACACTGAAGCTTTCTTT. Encoded protein: CAIRRSMNTEAFF. This chain uses TRBV10-3 with TRBJ1-1; unclear D gene. The CDR3 length is 13 residues. Trimming took off 6 bases at V and 0 bases at J, with 8 bases between the two ends. Per the germline V gene, CDR1 is ENHRY and CDR2 is SYGVKD.

This clone came up once. V usage is TRBV6-2 or TRBV6-3 and J usage is TRBJ1-6, with TRBD1 identical over 10 bases. J gave up 7 bases and V 2 bases, and 8 bases lay outside the gene matches. The CDR3 runs to 17 residues. From germline, CDR1 is MNHEY and CDR2 SVGEGT. The CDR3 spells CASSYPGQGTWNSPLHF. Written as DNA, the CDR3 is TGTGCCAGCAGTTACCCGGGACAGGGGACTTGGAATTCACCCCTCCACTTT.

The rearrangement links TRBV12-3 or TRBV12-4 to TRBJ2-2; D unresolved. The CDR3 runs 13 residues. V dropped 5 bases and J dropped 4 bases, with 8 bases sitting between them. The CDR3 region has the DNA TGTGCCAGCAGTGCCACAACCACCGGGGAGCTGTTTTTT. It is translated as CASSATTTGELFF.

This chain uses TRBV3-1 (or the pseudogene TRBV3-2) with TRBJ2-1; tentatively, D is TRBD1 (6 bases). The CDR3 spans 13 residues. Germline V gene lookup returns CDR1 LGHDT and CDR2 YNNKEL (reference sequence). Trimming shortened V by 4 bases and J by 9 bases, and 13 bases separated the two germline ends. CDR3 bases: TGTGCCAGCAGCCTAGGGGGAGTCGGTGAGCAGTTCTTC. Protein: CASSLGGVGEQFF.

The V and J genes are TRBV5-1 and TRBJ1-1, with 11 bases that match TRBD1. The ends lost 0 bases at V and 8 bases at J; junction bases unmatched: 9. CDR1 is SGHRS, CDR2 YFSETQ, per germline. The CDR3 contains 16 residues. The CDR3 reads CASSLVGPGQGDEAFF. The CDR3 region has the DNA TGCGCCAGCAGCTTGGTTGGCCCGGGACAGGGGGACGAAGCTTTCTTT.

The chain employs TRBV6-2 or TRBV6-3 and TRBJ1-2, with D maybe TRBD1 (5 bases). This CDR3 spans 16 amino acids. The germline CDR1 and CDR2 sequences are MNHEY and SVGEGT. Trimming took 2 bases from V and 4 from J, leaving 17 bases between them. CDR3 coding DNA: TGTGCCAGCAGTTACAGGGGAACCGGATTAGGCTATGGCTACACCTTC. Translation gives CASSYRGTGLGYGYTF.

The chain is built from TRBV7-2 and TRBJ2-3; D may be TRBD2 (6 bases). The germline gives CDR1 SGHTA, CDR2 FQGNSA. This CDR3 comprises 14 residues. Trimming left V 1 base short and J 4 bases short, with 9 bases between. CDR3 in amino acids: CASSLGGVPDTQYF. The DNA of the CDR3 is TGTGCCAGCAGCTTAGGGGGGGTACCAGATACGCAGTATTTT. Full variable domain (remainder filled in from reference TRBV7-2 and TRBJ2-3): GAGVSQSPSNKVTEKGKDVELRCDPISGHTALYWYRQSLGQGLEFLIYFQGNSAPDKSGLPSDRFSAERTGGSVSTLTIQRTQQEDSAVYLCASSLGGVPDTQYFGPGTRLTVL.

The chain joins TRBV7-2 to TRBJ2-5, with D unresolved. V dropped 5 bases and J dropped 5 bases, with 12 bases sitting between them. CDR3 size: 13 residues. Germline V CDR1 and CDR2: SGHTA, FQGNSA. The CDR3 DNA is TGTGCCAGCAGCCAAGCACCCCGGGAGACCCAGTACTTC. It yields the protein CASSQAPRETQYF.

This clone showed up just a few times. The V and J genes are TRBV5-4 and TRBJ2-7; D may be TRBD2 (7 bases). V lost 0 bases and J 4 bases, leaving 14 bases between the germline ends. Germline V gene data show CDR1 as SGHNT and CDR2 as YYREEE (reference sequence). The CDR3 has 15 amino acids. As DNA, the CDR3 is TGTGCCAGCAGCTTGGTCGGGGGGCCTCTTTACGAGCAGTACTTC. Protein: CASSLVGGPLYEQYF.

The chain joins TRBV27 to TRBJ1-3, with D possibly being TRBD1 (5 bases). Germline V gives CDR1 MNHEY, CDR2 SMNVEV (reference sequence). Deletions cut 2 bases from V and 2 bases from J, with 7 bases between. CDR3 size: 14 residues. The CDR3 loop reads CASSLHRTGNTIYF. The DNA of the CDR3 is TGTGCCAGCAGTTTACACAGGACTGGAAACACCATATATTTT.

The chain links TRBV9 to TRBJ2-2, with a possible D match to TRBD2 (5 bases). The V end was cut by 2 bases, the J end by 6 bases, with 11 bases between. In germline, CDR1 is SGDLS, CDR2 YYNGEE. This CDR3 spans 14 amino acids. Here the CDR3 reads CASSVGSGSGELFF. CDR3 nucleotide sequence: TGTGCCAGCAGCGTCGGGTCGGGGTCCGGGGAGCTGTTTTTT.

This clone was seen a handful of times. This chain connects TRBV4-1 to TRBJ1-6, with D maybe TRBD1 (5 bases). CDR3 length equals 15 residues. CDR1 MGHRA and CDR2 YSYEKL come from the germline V gene. Trimming removed 0 bases from V and 6 bases from J, with 9 bases in between. Written as DNA, the CDR3 is TGCGCCAGCAGCCAAGATCCAGGGATTAATTCACCCCTCCACTTT. It codes for CASSQDPGINSPLHF.

As to this clone: Within the sample, other DNA sequences also encode this same CDR3. The chain carries TRBV6-2 or TRBV6-3 and TRBJ1-2, with D possibly being TRBD1 (5 bases). CDR3 length: 13 residues. The germline V gene has CDR1 MNHEY and CDR2 SVGEGT. The ends were cut back, 0 bases at V and 7 bases at J, with 9 bases in the middle. CDR3 in amino acids: CASSYSGQGGYTF. The CDR3 nucleotides are TGTGCCAGCAGTTACTCGGGCCAGGGTGGCTACACCTTC.

The V call is TRBV7-9, the J call TRBJ2-7; 8 bases fit TRBD1. The CDR3 has 15 residues. CDR1 and CDR2 (germline): SEHNR, FQNEAQ (reference sequence). V lost 5 bases to trimming and J lost 0 bases; unmatched junction nucleotides: 6. Here the CDR3 DNA reads TGTGCCAGCAGCAAGGACAGGGTTGGCTCCTACGAGCAGTACTTC. It specifies CASSKDRVGSYEQYF.

This clone was observed a single time. V usage is TRBV21-1 and J usage is TRBJ1-2; no check of the table's D call, TRBD1, against the DNA was made. TRBV21-1 corresponds to a pseudogene. This CDR3 has 20 residues. The CDR3 protein is CASSSDTRGDREGRDYGYTF. In nucleotides, the CDR3 is TGTGCCAGCAGTTCAGACACCCGGGGGGACAGGGAGGGTAGGGACTATGGCTACACCTTC.

CDR3 protein: CASSPFRGGNTGELFF. CDR3 nucleotides: TGTGCCAGCAGCCCGTTCCGCGGGGGTAACACCGGGGAGCTGTTTTTT. The chain recombines TRBV7-2 with TRBJ2-2; 7 bases fit TRBD2. Losses at the gene ends were 5 bases for V and 2 bases for J; bases not matched to a gene: 8. Germline V gene sequence: CDR1 SGHTA, CDR2 FQGNSA. This CDR3 has 16 residues.

This clone was recorded once. This chain joins TRBV7-9 and TRBJ2-1, with 9 bases that match TRBD2. Trimming at V came to 3 bases and at J to 6 bases, leaving 3 bases not matched to a gene. The CDR3 runs 14 residues. In germline, CDR1 is SEHNR, CDR2 FQNEAQ (reference sequence). The CDR3 DNA is TGTGCCAGCAGCTTGGGCGGGGGGGCCAATGAGCAGTTCTTC. Protein product: CASSLGGGANEQFF.

The chain couples TRBV5-1 to TRBJ2-5; 8 bases map to TRBD2. The CDR3 contains 15 residues. The V and J ends lost 1 base and 7 bases, in that order; junction bases with no gene match: 9. CDR1 SGHRS and CDR2 YFSETQ come from the germline V gene. The CDR3 bases are TGCGCCAGCAGCTTGTCGGATACGGGGGGGGCGACCCAGTACTTC. This encodes CASSLSDTGGATQYF.

DNA for the CDR3: TGTGCCAGCAGGTCTACCGGACAGGGACTCTACGAGCAGTACTTC. It translates to CASRSTGQGLYEQYF. The genes are TRBV6-5 and TRBJ2-7; 8 bases match TRBD1. The CDR3 is made up of 15 amino acids. Trimming cost V 6 bases and J 3 bases; bases outside gene matches: 10. Germline V CDR1 and CDR2: MNHEY, SVGAGI.

J is TRBJ1-3 and V is TRBV7-9; D is possibly TRBD1 (5 bases). Germline assignment: CDR1 SEHNR and CDR2 FQNEAQ (reference sequence). The V end lost 1 base, the J end lost 4 bases, and 8 bases lay between the germline ends. The CDR3 has 14 residues. CDR3 coding DNA: TGTGCCAGCAGCTTAGAAGGGGTCGGAAACACCATATATTTT. This sequence encodes CASSLEGVGNTIYF.

The rearrangement links TRBV5-1 to TRBJ2-3; TRBD2 matches at 8 bases. The CDR3 length is 14 residues. J gave up 6 bases and V 1 base, and 4 bases lay outside the gene matches. Germline V gene sequence: CDR1 SGHRS, CDR2 YFSETQ. The DNA for the CDR3 is TGCGCCAGCAGCTTGCGGGGCGGGGGGGATACGCAGTATTTT. It codes for CASSLRGGGDTQYF.

V and J are TRBV7-2 and TRBJ2-3, with TRBD2 matching over 8 bases. The CDR3 loop spans 17 amino acids. Looked up from germline, CDR1 is SGHTA and CDR2 is FQGNSA. Losses at the gene ends were 1 base for V and 3 bases for J; bases not matched to a gene: 9. The CDR3 loop is CASSLGLRGVGTDTQYF. The CDR3 nucleotides are TGTGCCAGCAGCTTAGGGCTGCGGGGGGTGGGGACAGATACGCAGTATTTT.